The 21 T cell receptor beta chains presented below share a single source sample, sequenced in a study of CXCR3-negative and CXCR3-positive naive CD8 T cells. Whole-study results and caveats: Compared with CXCR3-negative naive cells, CXCR3-positive naive cells showed more hydrophobic TRB CDR3s.

The libraries of TRB cDNA were prepared using 5' RACE with UMI labels. After re-calling the 5' RACE reads, TCRdb lists one entry per CDR3 protein, DNA absent. This repertoire includes more than 100,000 distinct CDR3 sequences. No antigen has been assigned to these receptors. The source material was naive CXCR3+ CD8+ T cells from blood. Subset in this sample: CD45RO-CCR7+CD27+CD95- naive CD8+ T cells expressing CXCR3 (TNR3+). All receptors come from a human donor in good health. Some clones in this sample may be carry-over from other donors' samples.

This rearrangement joins TRBV6-5 to TRBJ2-7. Germline CDR1 and CDR2: MNHEY and SVGAGI. The CDR3 is 13 residues long. The CDR3 loop reads CASSAAGPDEQYF.

The V call is TRBV7-3, the J call TRBJ2-1; TCRdb reports TRBD1, a call that lacks DNA to check it against. CDR3 length: 12 amino acids. CDR1 is SGHTA, CDR2 FQGTGA, per germline. This chain's CDR3 is CASSPMSGEQFF. The entire variable domain, with the rest obtained from reference TRBV7-3 and TRBJ2-1, is as follows: GAGVSQTPSNKVTEKGKYVELRCDPISGHTALYWYRQSLGQGPEFLIYFQGTGAADDSGLPNDRFFAVRPEGSVSTLKIQRTERGDSAVYLCASSPMSGEQFFGPGTRLTVL.

This chain connects TRBV12-3 or TRBV12-4 to TRBJ2-5. The CDR3 spans 13 residues. The CDR3 here is CASVLSIQETQYF.

V and J are TRBV12-3 or TRBV12-4 and TRBJ1-2; no DNA is available, so the TRBD1 call from TCRdb remains unchecked. The CDR3 has 15 amino acids. The chain's CDR3 is CASRRRTGRSYGYTF.

The chain carries TRBV29-1 and TRBJ1-1. The germline V gene encodes CDR1 SQVTM and CDR2 ANQGSEA. The CDR3 length is 12 residues. The CDR3 spells CSVGDGRAEAFF.

The rearrangement joins TRBV29-1 to TRBJ2-2; TCRdb selects TRBD2, and the lack of DNA leaves this call unchecked. The germline CDR1 and CDR2 sequences are SQVTM and ANQGSEA. This CDR3 has 15 amino acids. The chain's CDR3 is CSVEYVIAGTGELFF.

This chain connects TRBV5-1 to TRBJ2-1; TCRdb selects TRBD2, and the lack of DNA leaves this call unchecked. Looked up from germline, CDR1 is SGHRS and CDR2 is YFSETQ. The CDR3 has 16 amino acids. The CDR3 loop is CASSLLGGPWYNEQFF.

V and J are TRBV12-3 or TRBV12-4 and TRBJ2-3. There are 12 residues in the CDR3. CDR3 amino acids: CASSLDGDTQYF.

The CDR3 protein is CSVEFQREVAFF. This sequence joins TRBV29-1 and TRBJ1-1. CDR3 length: 12 residues. Germline CDR1 SQVTM, CDR2 ANQGSEA.

The chain is built from TRBV9 and TRBJ2-2; TCRdb indicates TRBD2, and absent DNA this call remains unverified. The CDR3 runs to 15 residues. CDR1 is SGDLS and CDR2 is YYNGEE in the germline V gene. This chain's CDR3 is CASSTSGGRTGELFF.

The rearrangement links TRBV9 to TRBJ1-1; TCRdb designates TRBD1, a call that cannot be tested without DNA. The germline CDR1 and CDR2 sequences are SGDLS and YYNGEE. This CDR3 spans 15 amino acids. The chain's CDR3 is CASSPRGAMNTEAFF.

The J gene is TRBJ2-7, the V gene TRBV15; TCRdb gives TRBD1 as the D gene, but with no DNA this cannot be confirmed. The CDR3 is made up of 13 amino acids. CDR1 and CDR2 (germline): LNHNV, YYDKDF (reference sequence). The CDR3 is CATSRARGIEQYF. Full variable domain (missing parts from reference TRBV15 and TRBJ2-7): DAMVIQNPRYQVTQFGKPVTLSCSQTLNHNVMYWYQQKSSQAPKLLFHYYDKDFNNEADTPDNFQSRRPNTSFCFLDIRSPGLGDTAMYLCATSRARGIEQYFGPGTRLTVT.

The CDR3 loop is CASSSPSDRGSYGYTF. The rearrangement joins TRBV6-2 or TRBV6-3 to TRBJ1-2; the D call of TRBD1 rests on TCRdb alone, since no DNA is present to check it. The CDR3 extends over 16 amino acids. Germline CDR1 MNHEY, CDR2 SVGEGT.

V gene TRBV7-9 combines with J gene TRBJ2-7; the D call from TCRdb, TRBD1, cannot be confirmed without DNA. Germline CDR1 is SEHNR and CDR2 is FQNEAQ (reference sequence). CDR3 size: 14 residues. The CDR3 protein is CASSNRDRGDEQYF.

This chain connects TRBV28 to TRBJ2-1; TCRdb indicates TRBD2, and absent DNA this call remains unverified. The CDR3 is 16 residues long. Looked up from germline, CDR1 is MDHEN and CDR2 is SYDVKM. This CDR3 is CASSAHTGTTYNEQFF.

V and J are TRBV28 and TRBJ1-4. Germline CDR1 is MDHEN and CDR2 is SYDVKM. The length of the CDR3 is 12 residues. CDR3 in amino acids: CASSLYDEKLFF.

V and J are TRBV23-1 and TRBJ2-7; TCRdb's D gene call, TRBD1, goes unchecked for lack of DNA. TRBV23-1 belongs to the ORF category, with a function that is uncertain. This CDR3 contains 15 residues. The CDR3 here is CASSQSKGGDYEQYF.

The chain recombines TRBV5-1 with TRBJ2-7; TCRdb returns TRBD1, unconfirmable since there is no DNA. CDR1 is SGHRS and CDR2 is YFSETQ in the germline V gene. The CDR3 has 15 amino acids. This chain's CDR3 is CASSIGQGFTYEQYF.

This chain joins TRBV29-1 and TRBJ2-1. CDR3 size: 14 residues. Per germline, CDR1 SQVTM and CDR2 ANQGSEA. The CDR3 sequence: CSVEAREPYNEQFF.

V and J are TRBV6-5 and TRBJ2-1; TCRdb names TRBD1, which stays unverified in the absence of DNA. CDR1 is MNHEY, CDR2 SVGAGI, per germline. The CDR3 length is 13 residues. This CDR3 reads CASSLDRANEQFF.

The J gene is TRBJ2-1, the V gene TRBV27; TCRdb's D call of TRBD1 is untestable without DNA. The CDR3 length is 16 residues. Germline-derived CDR1 and CDR2 are MNHEY and SMNVEV (reference sequence). The CDR3 reads CASSGGGGGIYNEQFF.